Listed here are 20 T cell receptor beta chains from one sample, sequenced in a study of spatial heterogeneity in lung cancer (dated by TCRdb to the late 2010s). The library came from 5' RACE. Reads for this sample came from a NextSeq 500. Through fastp at Q25 and MiXCR, TCRdb rebuilt clones from the public reads, retaining in-frame beta chains. Identical CDR3 protein sequences are pooled into one entry, listed with their most common genes and DNA. In all, the sample holds 30,000 to 45,000 distinct CDR3 sequences, and around 7.5% of those were seen once. Under 30% of the sample is held by the ten biggest clonotypes. The time point label, read with the paper, signifies: sample taken at primary tumor resection. The starting material was PBMCs, obtained at surgery. The receptors were gathered from a male donor with early-stage non-small cell lung cancer.

There are many counts of this clonotype. The V and J genes are TRBV29-1 and TRBJ2-7; tentatively, D is TRBD2 (5 bases). This CDR3 has 10 residues. V was clipped by 5 bases and J by 4 bases, with 6 bases between them. Germline-derived CDR1 and CDR2 are SQVTM and ANQGSEA. CDR3 DNA sequence: TGCAGCGTTCGGGATTACGAGCAGTACTTC. It translates to CSVRDYEQYF.

This chain connects TRBV6-2 or TRBV6-3 to TRBJ2-1, with D possibly being TRBD2 (6 bases). Trimming removed 4 bases at V and 5 bases at J, with 15 bases between. Germline V gives CDR1 MNHEY, CDR2 SVGEGT. This CDR3 has 15 amino acids. CDR3 DNA: TGTGCCAGCAGTTCCGGGGCTTTAGCGGACAATGAGCAGTTCTTC. This translates into CASSSGALADNEQFF.

A few counts support this clonotype. J is TRBJ2-7 and V is TRBV14; 8 bases are a match to TRBD1. Germline values: CDR1 SGHDN, CDR2 FVKESK. This CDR3 spans 14 amino acids. V shed 5 bases, J shed 3 bases, and the junction held 6 bases outside the gene matches. CDR3 sequence: CASSLHRGDYEQYF. The CDR3 region has the DNA TGTGCCAGCAGCTTACACAGGGGGGACTACGAGCAGTACTTC.

This clonotype is hyperexpanded within its sample. V is TRBV4-3 and J is TRBJ2-5, with 8 positions matching TRBD2. After removal of 0 bases from V and 5 bases from J, the junction contained 2 bases not matched to a gene. CDR1 is LGHNA, CDR2 YSLEER, per germline. The CDR3 spans 14 residues. As DNA, the CDR3 is TGCGCCAGCAGCCAAGACTCTAGCGGGGAGACCCAGTACTTC. Its translation: CASSQDSSGETQYF.

Ten or more counts support this clonotype. The J gene is TRBJ2-3, the V gene TRBV19; D remains unclear. Germline CDR1 is LNHDA and CDR2 is SQIVND (reference sequence). The CDR3 covers 13 residues. Trimming cost V 6 bases and J 8 bases, with 15 bases left between them. This CDR3 reads CASRDGSSATQYF. CDR3 nucleotides: TGTGCCAGTAGAGATGGGTCCTCTGCTACGCAGTATTTT.

This clonotype was found many times. This chain joins TRBV18 and TRBJ1-1; a possible D gene is TRBD1 (5 bases). In germline, CDR1 is KGHSH, CDR2 LQKENI. V was pared by 2 bases and J by 3 bases, with 13 bases between. This CDR3 region has 15 residues. CDR3 residues: CASSPLTARDTEAFF. The CDR3 DNA reads TGTGCCAGCTCACCATTGACCGCCAGGGACACTGAAGCTTTCTTT.

The chain uses TRBV12-3 or TRBV12-4 and TRBJ2-3; TRBD2 agrees at 7 bases. Unmatched junction bases numbered 9, after V lost 3 bases and J lost 0 bases. This CDR3 spans 17 amino acids. For the CDR3, the DNA is TGTGCCAGCAGTTTGCGGCGGGGGATTACTAGCACAGATACGCAGTATTTT. Protein product: CASSLRRGITSTDTQYF.

The V and J genes are TRBV6-2 or TRBV6-3 and TRBJ2-5, with D perhaps given as TRBD1 or TRBD2 (5 bases each). Germline CDR1 reads MNHEY; CDR2 reads SVGEGT. The CDR3 loop spans 14 amino acids. The germline V and J ends were trimmed by 7 bases and 2 bases, with 14 bases remaining between them. The CDR3 loop is CASKLFGAQETQYF. The CDR3 coding sequence is TGTGCCAGCAAGCTATTCGGGGCACAAGAGACCCAGTACTTC.

This clonotype was detected only a few times. This sequence joins TRBV19 and TRBJ1-5; the match to TRBD1 covers 11 bases. The length of the CDR3 is 14 residues. V shed 5 bases, J shed 10 bases, and the junction held 7 bases outside the gene matches. In germline, CDR1 is LNHDA, CDR2 SQIVND (reference sequence). The CDR3 reads CASSAGQGGLPQHF. In DNA, the CDR3 is TGTGCCAGTAGTGCGGGACAGGGGGGGCTTCCCCAGCATTTT. The entire variable domain, with the rest obtained from reference TRBV19 and TRBJ1-5, is as follows: DGGITQSPKYLFRKEGQNVTLSCEQNLNHDAMYWYRQDPGQGLRLIYYSQIVNDFQKGDIAEGYSVSREKKESFPLTVTSAQKNPTAFYLCASSAGQGGLPQHFGDGTRLSIL.

This clonotype was counted between two and nine times. The chain couples TRBV2 to TRBJ1-5; D is ambiguous. Germline V CDR1 and CDR2: SNHLY, FYNNEI. The CDR3 loop spans 12 amino acids. Trimming removed 7 bases at V and 4 bases at J, with 8 bases between. The CDR3 is CASNTRNQPQHF. In nucleotides, the CDR3 is TGTGCCAGCAACACGAGGAATCAGCCCCAGCATTTT.

In this sample, this clonotype turned up many times. The chain has TRBV5-4 and TRBJ1-2; D not certain. The CDR3 has 14 amino acids. V lost 1 base to trimming and J lost 3 bases, with 10 bases between them. Germline loops: CDR1 SGHNT, CDR2 YYREEE (reference sequence). In nucleotides, the CDR3 is TGTGCCAGCAGCTTGCGGGATTACCACTATGGCTACACCTTC. This encodes CASSLRDYHYGYTF.

This clonotype showed up many times. V is TRBV7-9 and J is TRBJ2-7; 11 nucleotides line up with TRBD2. This CDR3 is 16 amino acids long. Germline V gives CDR1 SEHNR, CDR2 FQNEAQ (reference sequence). The V and J ends lost 5 bases and 1 base, in that order; junction bases with no gene match: 7. The DNA of the CDR3 is TGTGCCAGCAGCCCGCCGACTAGCGGGGCTTCCTACGAGCAGTACGTC. Protein product: CASSPPTSGASYEQYV.

V usage is TRBV18 and J usage is TRBJ1-4; D unclear. Germline CDR1 is KGHSH and CDR2 is LQKENI. With 3 bases removed from V and 8 bases from J, the gap between germline ends came to 10 bases. The CDR3 has 13 residues. As DNA, the CDR3 is TGTGCCAGCTCACCCCCCTCCCACGAAAAACTGTTTTTT. This sequence encodes CASSPPSHEKLFF.

This clonotype showed up just a few times. The chain couples TRBV6-6 to TRBJ2-1, with D possibly being TRBD2 (7 bases). Trimming cost V 5 bases and J 10 bases, with 21 bases left between them. This CDR3 is 15 amino acids long. In germline, CDR1 is MNHNY, CDR2 SVGAGI (reference sequence). For the CDR3, the DNA is TGTGCCAGCAGTAGCGTAGGGGGGGCCCGTGTCGAGCAGTTCTTC. Translated, it gives CASSSVGGARVEQFF.

This clonotype was found many times. CDR3 in amino acids: CASSFQGGPNTEAFF. The CDR3 nucleotides are TGTGCCAGCAGTTTCCAAGGGGGCCCGAACACTGAAGCTTTCTTT. The V call is TRBV27, the J call TRBJ1-1; 7 bases agree with TRBD1. This CDR3 is 15 amino acids long. V lost 3 bases to trimming and J lost 1 base; unmatched junction nucleotides: 5. The germline V gene has CDR1 MNHEY and CDR2 SMNVEV (reference sequence).

This clonotype was counted many times. The chain has TRBV7-3 and TRBJ2-1; D is ambiguous. Deletions cut 0 bases from V and 4 bases from J, with 1 base between. The length of the CDR3 is 12 residues. Germline loops: CDR1 SGHTA, CDR2 FQGTGA. The DNA for the CDR3 is TGTGCCAGCAGCTTAACATACAATGAGCAGTTCTTC. As protein: CASSLTYNEQFF.

This clonotype was seen ten or more times. The V call is TRBV7-9, the J call TRBJ2-1; D not resolved. This CDR3 has 14 amino acids. V was pared by 0 bases and J by 4 bases, with 7 bases between. Germline CDR1 and CDR2: SEHNR and FQNEAQ (reference sequence). The CDR3 DNA sequence: TGTGCCAGCAGCTTAGCGATGGGTTACAATGAGCAGTTCTTC. Translation: CASSLAMGYNEQFF.

This clonotype was counted a few times. This sequence joins TRBV4-3 and TRBJ1-5; 9 nucleotides align to TRBD1. The trim removed 2 bases at V and 0 bases at J, leaving 14 bases unmatched. The germline V gene has CDR1 LGHNA and CDR2 YSLEER. The CDR3 contains 20 residues. CDR3 sequence reads: CASSQKYRGPGTNSNQPQHF. The CDR3 nucleotides read TGCGCCAGCAGCCAAAAATACAGGGGGCCGGGGACGAATAGCAATCAGCCCCAGCATTTT.

The chain carries TRBV11-2 and TRBJ2-5; D gene unclear. V was shortened by 3 bases and J by 2 bases, with 7 bases between the two germline ends. Germline CDR1 SGHAT, CDR2 FQNNGV. The CDR3 is 13 amino acids. CDR3 in DNA: TGTGCCAGCAGCTTTCAGTTGCAAGAGACCCAGTACTTC. Translation: CASSFQLQETQYF.

This clonotype was seen at least ten times. The rearrangement joins TRBV6-2 or TRBV6-3 to TRBJ2-1, with TRBD2 matching 9 bases. Germline CDR1 and CDR2: MNHEY and SVGEGT. CDR3 length: 15 residues. The V segment lost 1 base and the J segment 6 bases; nucleotides outside the gene matches: 4. The CDR3 is CASSYFGGGANEQFF. DNA for the CDR3: TGTGCCAGCAGTTACTTCGGCGGGGGGGCCAATGAGCAGTTCTTC.